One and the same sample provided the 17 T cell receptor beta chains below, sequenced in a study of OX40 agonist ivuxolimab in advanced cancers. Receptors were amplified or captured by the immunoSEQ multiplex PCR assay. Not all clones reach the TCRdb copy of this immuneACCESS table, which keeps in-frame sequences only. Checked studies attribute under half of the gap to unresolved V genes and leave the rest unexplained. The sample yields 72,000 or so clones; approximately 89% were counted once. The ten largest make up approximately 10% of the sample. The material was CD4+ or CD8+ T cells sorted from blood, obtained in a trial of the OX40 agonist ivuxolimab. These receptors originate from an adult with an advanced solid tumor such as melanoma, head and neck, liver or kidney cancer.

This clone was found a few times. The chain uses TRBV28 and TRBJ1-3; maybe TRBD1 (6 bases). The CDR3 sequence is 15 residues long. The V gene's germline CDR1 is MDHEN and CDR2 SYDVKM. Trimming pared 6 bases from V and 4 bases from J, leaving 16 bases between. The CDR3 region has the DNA TGTGCCAGCAGCCCTACAGGGCGGGGAGGAAACACCATATATTTT. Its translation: CASSPTGRGGNTIYF.

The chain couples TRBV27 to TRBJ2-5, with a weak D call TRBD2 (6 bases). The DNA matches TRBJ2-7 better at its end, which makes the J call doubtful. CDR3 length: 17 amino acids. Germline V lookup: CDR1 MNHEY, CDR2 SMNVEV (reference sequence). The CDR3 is CASSWLAPGRGTYEQYF. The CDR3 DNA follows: TGTGCCAGCAGTTGGCTAGCCCCGGGACGGGGGACCTACGAGCAGTACTTC.

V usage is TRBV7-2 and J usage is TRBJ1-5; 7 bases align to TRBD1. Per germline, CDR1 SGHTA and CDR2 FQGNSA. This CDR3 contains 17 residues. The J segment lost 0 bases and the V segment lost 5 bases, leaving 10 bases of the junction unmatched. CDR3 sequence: CASSHRGGGGSNQPQHF. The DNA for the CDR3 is TGTGCCAGCAGCCATAGAGGGGGCGGGGGTAGCAATCAGCCCCAGCATTTT.

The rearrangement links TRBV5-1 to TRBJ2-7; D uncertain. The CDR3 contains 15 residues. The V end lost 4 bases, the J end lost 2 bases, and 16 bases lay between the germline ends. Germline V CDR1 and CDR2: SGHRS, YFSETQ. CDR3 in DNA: TGCGCCAGCAGCATAGAAGACGGACCAACCTACGAGCAGTACTTC. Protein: CASSIEDGPTYEQYF.

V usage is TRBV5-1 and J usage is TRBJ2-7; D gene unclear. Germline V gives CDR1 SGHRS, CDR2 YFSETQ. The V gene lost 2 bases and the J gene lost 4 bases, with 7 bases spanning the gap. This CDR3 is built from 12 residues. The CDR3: CASSLNLYEQYF. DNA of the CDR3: TGCGCCAGCAGCTTAAACCTATACGAGCAGTACTTC.

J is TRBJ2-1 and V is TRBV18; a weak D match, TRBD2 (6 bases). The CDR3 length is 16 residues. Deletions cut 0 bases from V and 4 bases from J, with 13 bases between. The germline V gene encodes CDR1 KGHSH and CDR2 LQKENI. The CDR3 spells CASSPPSGGKYNEQFF. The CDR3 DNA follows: TGTGCCAGCTCACCACCCTCCGGGGGAAAGTACAATGAGCAGTTCTTC.

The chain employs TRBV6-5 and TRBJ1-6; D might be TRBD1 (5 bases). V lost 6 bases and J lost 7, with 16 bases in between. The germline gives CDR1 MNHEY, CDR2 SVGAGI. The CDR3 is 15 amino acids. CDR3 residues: CASSRGFEGNSPLHF. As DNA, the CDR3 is TGTGCCAGCAGCCGAGGGTTTGAGGGGAATTCACCCCTCCACTTT.

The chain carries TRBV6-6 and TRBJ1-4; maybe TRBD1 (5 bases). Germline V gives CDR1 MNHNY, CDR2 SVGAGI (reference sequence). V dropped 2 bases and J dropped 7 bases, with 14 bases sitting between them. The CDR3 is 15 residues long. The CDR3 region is CASSYGQGDAEKLFF. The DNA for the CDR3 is TGTGCCAGCAGTTACGGTCAAGGGGATGCTGAAAAACTGTTTTTT.

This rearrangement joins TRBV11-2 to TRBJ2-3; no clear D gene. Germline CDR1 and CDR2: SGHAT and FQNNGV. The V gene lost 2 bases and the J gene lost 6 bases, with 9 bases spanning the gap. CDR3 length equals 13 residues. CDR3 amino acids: CASSLLPSDTQYF. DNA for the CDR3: TGTGCCAGCAGCTTACTCCCCTCGGATACGCAGTATTTT.

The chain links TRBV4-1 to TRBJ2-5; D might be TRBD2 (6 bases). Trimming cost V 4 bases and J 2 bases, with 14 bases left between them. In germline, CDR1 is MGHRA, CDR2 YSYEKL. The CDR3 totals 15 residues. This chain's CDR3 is CASSRIGGNQETQYF. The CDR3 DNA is TGCGCCAGCAGCCGCATTGGGGGGAATCAAGAGACCCAGTACTTC.

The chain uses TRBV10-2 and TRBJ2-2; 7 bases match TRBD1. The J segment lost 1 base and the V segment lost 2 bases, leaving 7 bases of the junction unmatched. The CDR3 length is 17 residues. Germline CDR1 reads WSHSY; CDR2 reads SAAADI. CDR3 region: CASSEEGRGRNTGELFF. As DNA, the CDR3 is TGCGCCAGCAGTGAGGAGGGCAGGGGGAGGAACACCGGGGAGCTGTTTTTT.

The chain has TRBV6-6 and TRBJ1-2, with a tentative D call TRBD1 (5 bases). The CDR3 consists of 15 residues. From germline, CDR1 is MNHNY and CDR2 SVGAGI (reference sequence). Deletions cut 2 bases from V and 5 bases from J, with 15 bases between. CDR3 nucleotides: TGTGCCAGCAGTTACCTCGAGGGGCCGCAATATGGCTACACCTTC. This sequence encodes CASSYLEGPQYGYTF.

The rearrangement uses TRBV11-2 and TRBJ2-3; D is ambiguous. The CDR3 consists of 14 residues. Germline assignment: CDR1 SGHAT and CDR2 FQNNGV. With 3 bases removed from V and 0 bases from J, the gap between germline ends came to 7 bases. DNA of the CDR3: TGTGCCAGCAGCTTTTTTGGGAGCACAGATACGCAGTATTTT. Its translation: CASSFFGSTDTQYF.

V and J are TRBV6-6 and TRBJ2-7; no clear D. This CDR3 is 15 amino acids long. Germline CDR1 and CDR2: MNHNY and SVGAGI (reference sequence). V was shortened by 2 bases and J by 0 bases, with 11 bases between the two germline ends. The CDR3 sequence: CASSYPAKYSYEQYF. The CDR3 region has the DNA TGTGCCAGCAGTTACCCGGCAAAGTACTCCTACGAGCAGTACTTC.

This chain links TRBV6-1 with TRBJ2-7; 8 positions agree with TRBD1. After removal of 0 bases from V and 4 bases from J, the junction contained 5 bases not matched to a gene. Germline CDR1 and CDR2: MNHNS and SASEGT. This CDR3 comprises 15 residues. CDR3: CASSEAPDRVYEQYF. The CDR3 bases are TGTGCCAGCAGTGAAGCCCCGGACAGGGTGTACGAGCAGTACTTC.

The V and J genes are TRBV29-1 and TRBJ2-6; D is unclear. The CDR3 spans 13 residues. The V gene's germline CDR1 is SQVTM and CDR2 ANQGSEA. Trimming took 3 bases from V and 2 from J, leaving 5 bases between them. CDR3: CSVDRAGANVLTF. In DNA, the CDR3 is TGCAGCGTTGATAGGGCTGGGGCCAACGTCCTGACTTTC.

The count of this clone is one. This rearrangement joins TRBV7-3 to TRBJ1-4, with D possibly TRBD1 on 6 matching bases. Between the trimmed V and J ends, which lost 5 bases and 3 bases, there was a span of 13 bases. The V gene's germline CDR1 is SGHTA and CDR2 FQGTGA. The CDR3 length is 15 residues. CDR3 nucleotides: TGTGCCAGCAGCGAACAGGGTTACGCTAATGAAAAACTGTTTTTT. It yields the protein CASSEQGYANEKLFF.